This TCR beta chain was found in a study of OX40 agonist ivuxolimab in advanced cancers. Study at large: Patients were given ivuxolimab, an antibody that agonizes OX40 (CD134). Enrolled patients in dose escalation had cancers that were hepatocellular carcinoma, melanoma, renal cell or head and neck cancer. The study's findings and limits: On average, CD8+ T cells had more expanded clones than CD4+.

Profiled with immunoSEQ multiplex PCR; TCRdb holds only in-frame clones, not every one. The sample shows approximately 68,000 clones, almost 85% of them seen only once. As concerns this clone: The antigen remains unidentified.

Germline V gives CDR1 MGHRA, CDR2 YSYEKL. V lost 0 bases to trimming and J lost 5 bases, with 13 bases between them. The CDR3 covers 16 residues. This sequence was found in an adult with an advanced solid tumor such as melanoma, head and neck, liver or kidney cancer. This material consisted of CD4+ or CD8+ T cells sorted from blood, taken in a trial of the OX40 agonist ivuxolimab. The genes are TRBV4-1 and TRBJ1-4; TRBD1 is a possible D gene (5 bases). Written as DNA, the CDR3 is TGCGCCAGCAGCCAAGATAAGGGACGGTCAAATGAAAAACTGTTTTTT. Encoded protein: CASSQDKGRSNEKLFF.